This passage covers 31 T cell receptor beta chains from one sample sequenced in a study of T cells expressing NK-cell markers. With the 5' RACE reads reprocessed, TCRdb shows one record per CDR3 protein and no DNA. The sample totals around 550,000 distinct CDR3 sequences; its top ten clones hold about 3.6%. The material sequenced was blood T cells: a sorted CD56 or NKG2C T cell subset, CD4+ or CD8+ T cells, or bulk PBMC T cells (not recorded which). The receptors originated from a man between 18 and 35 years old in good health.

The J gene is TRBJ2-3, the V gene TRBV5-1; TCRdb gives TRBD2 as the D gene, but with no DNA this cannot be confirmed. Germline V gene sequence: CDR1 SGHRS, CDR2 YFSETQ. The CDR3 spans 14 residues. CDR3 loop: CASSSGTGADTQYF.

This rearrangement joins TRBV3-1 to TRBJ2-1; TCRdb proposes TRBD2, but this gene call is untestable without DNA. Germline V gene lookup returns CDR1 LGHDT and CDR2 YNNKEL (reference sequence). CDR3 size: 16 residues. The CDR3 spells CASRIGTSVSYNEQFF.

The gene calls are TRBV5-6 and TRBJ2-3; TCRdb calls TRBD1, which cannot be checked without DNA. Germline loops: CDR1 SGHDT, CDR2 YYEEEE. The CDR3 has 19 residues. The CDR3 sequence: CASSSPLRTGTDFTDTQYF. The full variable domain, with the rest looked up from reference TRBV5-6 and TRBJ2-3, is DAGVTQSPTHLIKTRGQQVTLRCSPKSGHDTVSWYQQALGQGPQFIFQYYEEEERQRGNFPDRFSGHQFPNYSSELNVNALLLGDSALYLCASSSPLRTGTDFTDTQYFGPGTRLTVL.

J is TRBJ2-1 and V is TRBV12-3 or TRBV12-4; there is no DNA to check the TCRdb D call of TRBD2. CDR3 size: 14 residues. CDR3 sequence: CASRARLWSAEQFF.

The chain uses TRBV20-1 and TRBJ1-5. This CDR3 has 15 residues. Germline assignment: CDR1 DFQATT and CDR2 SNEGSKA (reference sequence). CDR3 protein: CSARDQSDYNQPQHF.

The rearrangement uses TRBV12-3 or TRBV12-4 and TRBJ2-2. The CDR3 sequence is 14 residues long. CDR3 loop: CASSLSGRDGELFF.

V gene TRBV5-1 combines with J gene TRBJ2-2; checking the TCRdb D call of TRBD1 is not possible without DNA. The CDR3 runs 16 residues. Germline CDR1 is SGHRS and CDR2 is YFSETQ. CDR3: CASSPGTGGGTGELFF. The full variable domain, its missing parts supplied by reference TRBV5-1 and TRBJ2-2, is KAGVTQTPRYLIKTRGQQVTLSCSPISGHRSVSWYQQTPGQGLQFLFEYFSETQRNKGNFPGRFSGRQFSNSRSEMNVSTLELGDSALYLCASSPGTGGGTGELFFGEGSRLTVL.

This chain connects TRBV20-1 to TRBJ2-7; TCRdb indicates TRBD1, and absent DNA this call remains unverified. The germline gives CDR1 DFQATT, CDR2 SNEGSKA (reference sequence). The CDR3 spans 15 residues. The CDR3 here is CSAFRQGESSYEQYF.

The V and J genes are TRBV10-3 and TRBJ2-1; there is no DNA to check the TCRdb D call of TRBD2. CDR3 length: 17 amino acids. Germline loops: CDR1 ENHRY, CDR2 SYGVKD. The CDR3 loop reads CAIRGLAGGFSYNEQFF.

The J gene is TRBJ2-5, the V gene TRBV24-1. Germline assignment: CDR1 KGHDR and CDR2 SFDVKD. This CDR3 is built from 14 residues. The CDR3 loop reads CATSDAGSEETQYF.

This CDR3 reads CASSPAGTGRNEQYF. The chain joins TRBV5-1 to TRBJ2-7; the TCRdb D gene call, TRBD1, has no DNA to confirm it. Germline CDR1 reads SGHRS; CDR2 reads YFSETQ. The CDR3 covers 15 residues.

The chain links TRBV5-1 to TRBJ1-1; the D call from TCRdb, TRBD1, cannot be confirmed without DNA. There are 13 residues in the CDR3. Germline CDR1 and CDR2: SGHRS and YFSETQ. Here the CDR3 reads CASKRDAGTEAFF.

The genes are TRBV7-2 and TRBJ2-1; TCRdb selects TRBD1, and the lack of DNA leaves this call unchecked. Germline V gene data show CDR1 as SGHTA and CDR2 as FQGNSA. The CDR3 length is 15 residues. CDR3 residues: CASSLDWGGPNEQFF.

V gene TRBV27 combines with J gene TRBJ2-1; TCRdb lists TRBD2, though no DNA is available to test this call. Germline assignment: CDR1 MNHEY and CDR2 SMNVEV (reference sequence). The CDR3 runs 14 residues. Here the CDR3 reads CASSRTSGTHEQFF.

The chain links TRBV7-8 to TRBJ2-6; TCRdb outputs TRBD1, but without DNA this stays unchecked. Germline V gene lookup returns CDR1 SGHVS and CDR2 FQNEAQ. The CDR3 loop spans 19 amino acids. The CDR3 protein is CASSLRRGPTSSGANVLTF.

The V and J genes are TRBV5-1 and TRBJ2-4. The CDR3 consists of 14 residues. The germline gives CDR1 SGHRS, CDR2 YFSETQ. The CDR3 here is CASAWDSTYNIQYF.

CDR3 region: CASSYGTGKETQYF. The chain couples TRBV6-5 to TRBJ2-5; with no DNA, the TCRdb D assignment of TRBD1 cannot be verified. The germline V gene encodes CDR1 MNHEY and CDR2 SVGAGI. The CDR3 has 14 amino acids.

The chain links TRBV12-3 or TRBV12-4 to TRBJ2-4; no DNA is available, so the TRBD1 call from TCRdb remains unchecked. The length of the CDR3 is 15 residues. The CDR3 here is CASRRGTGVENIQYF.

This sequence joins TRBV7-8 and TRBJ2-1; TCRdb names TRBD1, which stays unverified in the absence of DNA. The CDR3 runs to 17 residues. From germline, CDR1 is SGHVS and CDR2 FQNEAQ. CDR3 amino acids: CASSLARQGSSYNEQFF.

The chain joins TRBV20-1 to TRBJ2-3; TCRdb returns TRBD1, unconfirmable since there is no DNA. This CDR3 region has 13 residues. CDR1 and CDR2 from the germline V gene are DFQATT and SNEGSKA (reference sequence). CDR3 region: CSPGGEGPDTQYF.

The chain joins TRBV12-3 or TRBV12-4 to TRBJ2-5; TCRdb designates TRBD1, a call that cannot be tested without DNA. This CDR3 region has 15 residues. The CDR3 region is CASSDGTAYQETQYF.

The chain combines TRBV5-6 with TRBJ2-7; there is no DNA to check the TCRdb D call of TRBD2. Germline loops: CDR1 SGHDT, CDR2 YYEEEE. The CDR3 has 15 residues. The CDR3 region is CASSLRSSGSYEQYF. Variable domain in full (rest from reference TRBV5-6 and TRBJ2-7): DAGVTQSPTHLIKTRGQQVTLRCSPKSGHDTVSWYQQALGQGPQFIFQYYEEEERQRGNFPDRFSGHQFPNYSSELNVNALLLGDSALYLCASSLRSSGSYEQYFGPGTRLTVT.

V is TRBV12-3 or TRBV12-4 and J is TRBJ2-1. This CDR3 is 11 amino acids long. The CDR3 loop is CASGRKNEQFF.

V and J are TRBV21-1 and TRBJ1-5; TCRdb indicates TRBD1, and absent DNA this call remains unverified. TRBV21-1 constitutes a pseudogene. The CDR3 has 15 residues. The CDR3 sequence is CASSKLGTYPQPQHF.

This chain joins TRBV7-6 and TRBJ2-4; lacking DNA, the TRBD2 call made by TCRdb goes unchecked. The CDR3 contains 13 residues. CDR1 and CDR2 from the germline V gene are SGHVS and FNYEAQ. CDR3 region: CASSFVREGIQYF.

The chain employs TRBV29-1 and TRBJ1-2; TCRdb outputs TRBD1, but without DNA this stays unchecked. This CDR3 is built from 14 residues. Germline CDR1 SQVTM, CDR2 ANQGSEA. The CDR3 protein is CSVTNIAQELGYTF. The entire variable domain, with the rest obtained from reference TRBV29-1 and TRBJ1-2, is as follows: SAVISQKPSRDICQRGTSLTIQCQVDSQVTMMFWYRQQPGQSLTLIATANQGSEATYESGFVIDKFPISRPNLTFSTLTVSNMSPEDSSIYLCSVTNIAQELGYTFGSGTRLTVV.

This chain links TRBV7-8 with TRBJ2-7; TCRdb returns TRBD2, unconfirmable since there is no DNA. The CDR3 is made up of 15 amino acids. Germline V gene lookup returns CDR1 SGHVS and CDR2 FQNEAQ. Here the CDR3 reads CASSPTSGSVYEQYF.

This chain joins TRBV7-9 and TRBJ2-1; the TCRdb D gene call, TRBD1, has no DNA to confirm it. CDR1 and CDR2 (germline): SEHNR, FQNEAQ (reference sequence). The CDR3 length is 15 residues. CDR3 amino acids: CASSSGTENYNEQFF.

V usage is TRBV19 and J usage is TRBJ2-1; the D call from TCRdb, TRBD1, cannot be confirmed without DNA. This CDR3 has 16 amino acids. Germline-derived CDR1 and CDR2 are LNHDA and SQIVND (reference sequence). Here the CDR3 reads CASRKTGTGGYNEQFF.

The rearrangement links TRBV12-3 or TRBV12-4 to TRBJ2-5; TCRdb picks TRBD2, but there is no DNA to check that call. This CDR3 comprises 14 residues. The CDR3 here is CATTGLAGGETQYF.

The chain joins TRBV6-1 to TRBJ1-5. Looked up from germline, CDR1 is MNHNS and CDR2 is SASEGT. This CDR3 is 16 amino acids long. The CDR3 protein is CASSEFAGPINQPQHF.